This T cell receptor beta chain was sequenced in a study of vaccination and CD4 T cells after COVID-19. The study's findings and limits: Vaccine-specific clones in convalescent patients were spike mono-reactive in 304 of 307 cases.

Regarding time point: late sampling 161 to 241 days after vaccination in three convalescent patients. Treatment denoted: approximately 9-day PBMC culture with coronavirus spike peptide pools or control peptides (ViraFEST assay). Oncomine TCR Beta short-read sequencing was applied to DNA from cultured CD4+ T cells. TCRdb re-called the PCR reads with MiXCR, one entry per CDR3 protein. The sample includes about 24,000 distinct CDR3 sequences, about 30% of them seen just once. On this clonotype itself: Its antigen is unidentified.

The material sequenced was CD4+ T cells from blood, cultured in vitro, taken about 7 months after SARS-CoV-2 vaccination. This clonotype originated in a human donor who had recovered from COVID-19.

CDR3 protein: CSGYRADTQYF. The CDR3 bases are TGCAGCGGATACAGGGCAGATACGCAGTATTTT. The V gene is TRBV29-1, the J gene TRBJ2-3; maybe TRBD1 (6 bases). The CDR3 is 11 residues long. Deletions cut 7 bases from V and 4 bases from J, with 9 bases between. Germline CDR1 is SQVTM and CDR2 is ANQGSEA.